The clone carrying this T cell receptor (beta chain) was counted at least ten times. Antigen unknown. TCRdb recomputed calls from the 5' RACE reads with MiXCR, one row per CDR3 protein. The table has 400,000 to 550,000 distinct CDR3 sequences, 24% seen once. This entry comes from a study of identical twins. Study results and caveats: Researchers reported weaker excess twin sharing in beta out-of-frame sequences.

These sequences were also reported in another study, on T cells expressing NK-cell markers.

The sequencing input was CD4+ T cells sorted from blood. The origin of this receptor is a young woman in good health.

The CDR3 DNA reads as TGTGCCAGCAGTTTTGGGAGAACCCAGTACTTC. Amino acids: CASSFGRTQYF. The chain recombines TRBV12-3 or TRBV12-4 with TRBJ2-5; tentative D call: TRBD2 (5 bases). The CDR3 length is 11 residues. V was trimmed by 3 bases and J by 8 bases, leaving 7 bases between them.